This is a list of T cell receptor beta chains from one sample in a study of human T cells and chemical hapten exposure. Each CDR3 protein gets one entry after TCRdb re-called the RACE reads with MiXCR. The sample records around 110,000 distinct CDR3 sequences, 9% to 14% being singletons. The sequencing here drew on whole blood, taken in connection with sensitization to the hapten diphenylcyclopropenone (DPC). The receptors shown here come from a woman aged 45-60 years with alopecia areata. Some clones in this sample may be carry-over from other donors' samples. Both conserved end residues are trimmed from each CDR3. Each record gives: J gene, V gene, clone size, CDR3 protein. A row's size may be missing; if present it is once, few, many or a size class.

TRBJ2-5 TRBV5-6 many ASSSRLAQETQY
TRBJ2-7 TRBV20-1 few SAPNFISYEQY
TRBJ2-3 TRBV2 NA ASNRGIGQGTDTQY
TRBJ1-1 TRBV5-4 many ASSFNQRNTEAF
TRBJ2-7 TRBV29-1 NA SVSPGQPYEQY
TRBJ2-1 TRBV4-1 NA ASSQEGPGNEQF
TRBJ2-1 TRBV2 many ASRPRTGGEQF
TRBJ1-1 TRBV7-2 few ASRPSDRGYTEAF
TRBJ1-1 TRBV3-1 NA ASSQVGGRGNTEAF
TRBJ2-2 TRBV18 few ASSRPGLAAGELF
TRBJ1-3 TRBV7-8 many ASSFSRNTIY
TRBJ1-5 TRBV18 NA ASSPTTSNQPQH
TRBJ2-1 TRBV7-9 many ASRKSNEQF
TRBJ1-1 TRBV29-1 NA SVQRNTEAF
TRBJ2-1 TRBV28 NA ASSLTTGRNEQF
TRBJ1-2 TRBV9 many ASSVAIWDYGYT
TRBJ2-7 TRBV6-5 NA ASSMTSREQY
TRBJ1-2 TRBV27 NA ASSAGQAGHNGYT
TRBJ2-7 TRBV7-6 few ASSSTFTGSEQY
TRBJ2-1 TRBV5-1 NA ASSLGLVVNEQF
TRBJ2-7 TRBV29-1 few SVNWRDRSNLEQY
TRBJ1-6 TRBV2 many ASSEEGATGSPLH
TRBJ1-1 TRBV10-3 few AIRGTVNTEAF
TRBJ2-1 TRBV18 NA ASSFVSRNEQF
TRBJ2-1 TRBV5-1 many ASSLPAGGLNEQF
TRBJ1-1 TRBV5-1 many ASSLLPSGKNTEAF
TRBJ1-2 TRBV5-6 NA ASSWNPGTDYGYT
TRBJ1-1 TRBV3-1 NA ASSLQQGVTEAF
TRBJ2-1 TRBV10-3 few AISGAGQGPSYNEQF
TRBJ1-1 TRBV6-5 few ASSIDMGTEAF
TRBJ2-2 TRBV2 NA ASIGQGGTGELF
TRBJ2-1 TRBV7-2 many ASSFTSGGVNEQF
TRBJ2-1 TRBV18 few ASSPLGTAGPNEQF
TRBJ2-2 TRBV6-2/TRBV6-3 few ASSLVRPVDTGELF
TRBJ2-3 TRBV11-2 many ASSRDEDTQY
TRBJ1-2 TRBV6-5 many ASSYSKGRDPGYT
TRBJ1-6 TRBV20-1 many SARDVLSLQGFSPLH
TRBJ1-1 TRBV5-6 few ASSFQQTGAAYRDMNTEAF
TRBJ2-5 TRBV12-3/TRBV12-4 few ASKGDQETQY
TRBJ2-7 TRBV20-1 many SVMILGGTYEQY
TRBJ2-3 TRBV20-1 many SARAGVTDTQY
TRBJ2-7 TRBV3-1 many ASSHLDPGLAGGSSYEQY
TRBJ1-1 TRBV6-5 NA ASSYSGFPKNTEAF
TRBJ2-7 TRBV7-9 few ASSFKYGTSSYEQY
TRBJ1-6 TRBV9 few ASSVTVDNSPLH
TRBJ2-1 TRBV4-3 few ASSQLTGTGRNEQF
TRBJ2-7 TRBV16 many ASSQVSIRRREQY
TRBJ1-2 TRBV6-6 NA ASSSPYT
TRBJ2-7 TRBV7-9 many ASSQQGRSNEQY
TRBJ2-3 TRBV7-6 NA ASSCVLGGGPLSTDTQY
TRBJ1-6 TRBV6-1 NA ASSEAPGQGISPLH
TRBJ2-7 TRBV20-1 few SAKQDPNPPY
TRBJ2-1 TRBV5-1 NA ASSLGQTSRREQL